The 11 T cell receptor beta chains reported below all come from one sample, sequenced in a study of blood T cell repertoires in COVID-19 (dated by TCRdb to about 2020). Library prep was done by the immunoSEQ multiplex PCR assay. Held by TCRdb, this immuneACCESS table contains in-frame sequences only and omits some clones. Under half of the omission traces to an unresolved V gene where checked; the cause of the rest is unknown. The sample records 150,000 to 200,000 clones, 80% to 90% of which are singletons. 2% to 3% of the sample lies in the top ten. The source material was peripheral blood. These receptors were collected from a middle-aged man with active or convalescent COVID-19.

This chain joins TRBV16 and TRBJ2-3; 10 bases are shared with TRBD2. Germline CDR1 and CDR2: KGHSY and FQNENV. This CDR3 is built from 18 residues. With 4 bases clipped from V and 3 bases from J, the junction kept 13 bases outside the gene matches. In DNA form, the CDR3 reads TGTGCCAGCAGCCCAGACCCGGGGCTAGCGGGGGTGACAGATACGCAGTATTTT. This encodes CASSPDPGLAGVTDTQYF. Together with reference TRBV16 and TRBJ2-3, the CDR3 gives the full variable domain: GEEVAQTPKHLVRGEGQKAKLYCAPIKGHSYVFWYQQVLKNEFKFLISFQNENVFDETGMPKERFSAKCLPNSPCSLEIQATKLEDSAVYFCASSPDPGLAGVTDTQYFGPGTRLTVL.

V and J are TRBV3-1 (or the pseudogene TRBV3-2) and TRBJ1-2, with D perhaps matching TRBD1 (5 bases). CDR3 length: 16 amino acids. The germline gives CDR1 LGHDT, CDR2 YNNKEL (reference sequence). Between the trimmed V and J ends, which lost 3 bases and 4 bases, there was a span of 18 bases. The CDR3, as DNA: TGTGCCAGCAGCCATAACGATCCCCGGGGGTCCTATGGCTACACCTTC. This encodes CASSHNDPRGSYGYTF.

This chain links TRBV2 with TRBJ1-3; D possibly corresponds to TRBD1 (5 bases). V dropped 4 bases and J dropped 0 bases, with 7 bases sitting between them. CDR1 is SNHLY, CDR2 FYNNEI, per germline. The CDR3 sequence is 14 residues long. The CDR3 sequence: CASSGQISGNTIYF. The CDR3 DNA follows: TGTGCCAGCAGTGGACAGATCTCTGGAAACACCATATATTTT. The full variable domain, rest sourced from reference TRBV2 and TRBJ1-3, is EPEVTQTPSHQVTQMGQEVILRCVPISNHLYFYWYRQILGQKVEFLVSFYNNEISEKSEIFDDQFSVERPDGSNFTLKIRSTKLEDSAMYFCASSGQISGNTIYFGEGSWLTVV.

The genes are TRBV7-9 and TRBJ2-1, with D tentatively TRBD2 (7 bases). From germline, CDR1 is SEHNR and CDR2 FQNEAQ (reference sequence). The V end was cut by 2 bases, the J end by 4 bases, with 15 bases between. The CDR3 totals 16 residues. The CDR3 loop is CASSLSGGGRYNEQFF. CDR3 sequence (DNA): TGTGCCAGCAGCTTAAGTGGGGGGGGGCGATACAATGAGCAGTTCTTC. Based on the CDR3 plus reference TRBV7-9 and TRBJ2-1, the full variable domain is DTGVSQNPRHKITKRGQNVTFRCDPISEHNRLYWYRQTLGQGPEFLTYFQNEAQLEKSRLLSDRFSAERPKGSFSTLEIQRTEQGDSAMYLCASSLSGGGRYNEQFFGPGTRLTVL.

The J gene is TRBJ2-5, the V gene TRBV7-6; 10 positions match TRBD2. The CDR3 sequence is 16 residues long. Germline CDR1 reads SGHVS; CDR2 reads FNYEAQ. Unmatched junction bases numbered 6, after V lost 2 bases and J lost 3 bases. CDR3 nucleotide sequence: TGTGCCAGCAGCTTAAGCGGGGGGGGTTCTAAAGAGACCCAGTACTTC. This sequence encodes CASSLSGGGSKETQYF.

CDR3 region: CASSLSQGDNSPLHF. DNA of the CDR3: TGCGCCAGCAGCTTGAGTCAGGGGGATAATTCACCCCTCCACTTT. The chain recombines TRBV5-1 with TRBJ1-6, with 7 nucleotides matching TRBD1. V was pared by 1 base and J by 5 bases, with 3 bases of the junction left unmatched. Germline V gives CDR1 SGHRS, CDR2 YFSETQ. CDR3 length: 15 residues.

The CDR3 DNA sequence: TGTGCCAGCAGTGAAGCGCTTAGGGGGCTCGGTGAAAAACTGTTTTTT. This codes for CASSEALRGLGEKLFF. This chain joins TRBV2 and TRBJ1-4, with 7 bases identical to TRBD1. CDR3 length: 16 residues. The germline gives CDR1 SNHLY, CDR2 FYNNEI. The V gene end was trimmed by 0 bases and the J gene end by 7 bases; junction bases not matched to a gene: 8.

This sequence joins TRBV11-2 and TRBJ2-7; D gene uncertain. V lost 0 bases, J lost 3 bases, and 3 bases lay in between. Germline values: CDR1 SGHAT, CDR2 FQNNGV. The CDR3 is 12 residues long. The CDR3 sequence: CASSLDNYEQYF. In DNA form, the CDR3 reads TGTGCCAGCAGCTTAGATAACTACGAGCAGTACTTC.

The V and J genes are TRBV30 and TRBJ1-3; D is uncertain. The CDR3 has 15 amino acids. The V and J ends lost 4 bases and 0 bases respectively, with 13 bases between them. Germline V lookup: CDR1 GTSNPN, CDR2 SVGIG (reference sequence). CDR3 in amino acids: CAWNPTGISGNTIYF. The DNA for the CDR3 is TGTGCCTGGAACCCCACCGGGATCTCTGGAAACACCATATATTTT.

This chain connects TRBV7-2 to TRBJ1-1, with 9 bases fitting TRBD1. V shed 5 bases and J 5 bases; nucleotides not matched to a gene: 6. Germline CDR1 SGHTA, CDR2 FQGNSA. This CDR3 region has 14 residues. CDR3 protein: CASSRDRGWTEAFF. For the CDR3, the DNA is TGTGCCAGCAGCCGTGACAGGGGGTGGACTGAAGCTTTCTTT.

The J gene is TRBJ2-5, the V gene TRBV30; a possible D gene is TRBD2 (6 bases). Germline values: CDR1 GTSNPN, CDR2 SVGIG (reference sequence). The CDR3 is 13 amino acids. Trimming left V 4 bases short and J 7 bases short, with 16 bases between. The chain's CDR3 is CAWTPGTGGTQYF. The CDR3 nucleotides are TGTGCCTGGACCCCTGGGACCGGGGGGACCCAGTACTTC.